A selection of T cell receptor beta chains follows, all from one sample in a study of cytomegalovirus exposure and HLA in healthy donors. Sequencing used immunoSEQ multiplex PCR; TCRdb keeps in-frame clones, though not all of them. Among 250,000 to 400,000 clones, approximately 88% were seen once, and the ten largest hold around 0.88%. Material: PBMCs. The receptor source for this set is a man aged 30-40 years in good health and CMV-seronegative. The CDR3 runs from the conserved cysteine through the conserved F or W. The D gene is left open where the match is weak. Expanded clones are given a class, and other clones once, few, many or no size at all.

abundance: few; j_gene: TRBJ2-2; d_gene: TRBD2; v_gene: TRBV9; CDR3nt: TGTGCCAGCAGCGTAGATAGCGGGGGATATAACACCGGGGAGCTGTTTTTT; CDR3aa: CASSVDSGGYNTGELFF
abundance: once; j_gene: TRBJ1-4; d_gene: .; v_gene: TRBV10-1; CDR3nt: TGCGCCAGCAGTGAGTCAGGACAGAATGAAAAACTGTTTTTT; CDR3aa: CASSESGQNEKLFF
abundance: .; j_gene: TRBJ1-6; d_gene: .; v_gene: TRBV7-9; CDR3nt: TGTGCCAGCAGCTTTGAAGGGGGAAATTCACCCCTCCACTTT; CDR3aa: CASSFEGGNSPLHF
abundance: .; j_gene: TRBJ1-4; d_gene: .; v_gene: TRBV4-1; CDR3nt: TGCGCCAGCAGCCAACGCCTCAGGGGCCCTAATGAAAAACTGTTTTTT; CDR3aa: CASSQRLRGPNEKLFF
abundance: .; j_gene: TRBJ2-3; d_gene: TRBD1; v_gene: TRBV11-3; CDR3nt: TGTGCCAGCAGCCCGGGACAGGGTACAGATACGCAGTATTTT; CDR3aa: CASSPGQGTDTQYF
abundance: .; j_gene: TRBJ2-7; d_gene: .; v_gene: TRBV5-1; CDR3nt: TGCGCCAGCAGCTTGGGACAACGCGGGGACGGATCGCCCTACGAGCAGTACTTC; CDR3aa: CASSLGQRGDGSPYEQYF
abundance: .; j_gene: TRBJ1-1; d_gene: TRBD1; v_gene: TRBV2; CDR3nt: TGTGCCAGCGGAACAGGGGGGTTCAACACTGAAGCTTTCTTT; CDR3aa: CASGTGGFNTEAFF
abundance: .; j_gene: TRBJ2-1; d_gene: .; v_gene: TRBV27; CDR3nt: TGTGCCAGCAGCCCGATCGACGGGGTGCGACAGTTCTTC; CDR3aa: CASSPIDGVRQFF
abundance: .; j_gene: TRBJ1-2; d_gene: .; v_gene: TRBV6-5; CDR3nt: TGTGCCAGCAGTTACCTAACAGCTAACTATGGCTACACCTTC; CDR3aa: CASSYLTANYGYTF
abundance: .; j_gene: TRBJ1-2; d_gene: TRBD1; v_gene: TRBV19; CDR3nt: TGTGCCAGTACGGACAGGGGGCACGGAGGCTACACCTTC; CDR3aa: CASTDRGHGGYTF
abundance: .; j_gene: TRBJ2-7; d_gene: .; v_gene: TRBV10-2; CDR3nt: TGCGCCAGCAGTGAGGACAGTCCCTACGAGCAGTACTTC; CDR3aa: CASSEDSPYEQYF
abundance: once; j_gene: TRBJ1-1; d_gene: .; v_gene: TRBV6-1; CDR3nt: TGTGCCAGCAGTCCACCTAGCGTCGTCGCTTTCTTT; CDR3aa: CASSPPSVVAFF
abundance: .; j_gene: TRBJ1-3; d_gene: .; v_gene: TRBV15; CDR3nt: TGTGCCACCAGCAGAGAGGGCAGCCGAACTGGAAACACCATATATTTT; CDR3aa: CATSREGSRTGNTIYF
abundance: .; j_gene: TRBJ2-7; d_gene: TRBD1; v_gene: TRBV6-1; CDR3nt: TGTGCCAGCAAAATGGACAGGACCTCCTACGAGCAGTACTTC; CDR3aa: CASKMDRTSYEQYF
abundance: .; j_gene: TRBJ2-7; d_gene: TRBD2; v_gene: TRBV5-1; CDR3nt: TGCGCCAGCAGCCCCGGACTAGCTTCGGGGATGGCAGACGAGCAGTACTTC; CDR3aa: CASSPGLASGMADEQYF
abundance: .; j_gene: TRBJ2-2; d_gene: TRBD1; v_gene: TRBV9; CDR3nt: TGTGCCAGCAGCACCTCGGGACAGATTACCGGGGAGCTGTTTTTT; CDR3aa: CASSTSGQITGELFF
abundance: .; j_gene: TRBJ1-6; d_gene: .; v_gene: TRBV2; CDR3nt: TGTGCCAGCAGTGATCCTCCACAGGGTTCCTATAATTCACCCCTCCACTTT; CDR3aa: CASSDPPQGSYNSPLHF
abundance: .; j_gene: TRBJ1-5; d_gene: .; v_gene: TRBV5-6; CDR3nt: TGTGCCAGCAGCGTATACAGGGTTTCAGGCAATCAGCCCCAGCATTTT; CDR3aa: CASSVYRVSGNQPQHF
abundance: .; j_gene: TRBJ1-2; d_gene: TRBD1; v_gene: TRBV9; CDR3nt: TGTGCCAGCAGCGGGGGACAGGGGGCTTCGTATGGCTACACCTTC; CDR3aa: CASSGGQGASYGYTF
abundance: .; j_gene: TRBJ2-5; d_gene: TRBD2; v_gene: TRBV5-1; CDR3nt: TGCGCCAGCAGCTTGGAGTGGATTTTAGCGGGGGGGCAAGAGACCCAGTACTTC; CDR3aa: CASSLEWILAGGQETQYF
abundance: .; j_gene: TRBJ2-7; d_gene: TRBD1; v_gene: TRBV2; CDR3nt: TGTGCCAGCACCTTGACAGGGGGCAACTTCTACGAGCAGTACTTC; CDR3aa: CASTLTGGNFYEQYF
abundance: .; j_gene: TRBJ1-1; d_gene: .; v_gene: TRBV9; CDR3nt: TGTGCCAGCAGTCAGGGGACATCGAACACTGAAGCTTTCTTT; CDR3aa: CASSQGTSNTEAFF
abundance: .; j_gene: TRBJ1-5; d_gene: .; v_gene: TRBV30; CDR3nt: TGTGCCTGGAGTCGCAGGCAGGGAGGTCAGCCCCAGCATTTT; CDR3aa: CAWSRRQGGQPQHF
abundance: once; j_gene: TRBJ2-7; d_gene: TRBD1; v_gene: TRBV10-2; CDR3nt: TGCGCCAGCAGACCTTCGGACAGGGACTTCCGCGAGCAGTACTTC; CDR3aa: CASRPSDRDFREQYF
abundance: .; j_gene: TRBJ2-2; d_gene: TRBD1; v_gene: TRBV6-6; CDR3nt: TGTGCCAGCAGTGACAGGGGAGTCGGCACCGGGGAGCTGTTTTTT; CDR3aa: CASSDRGVGTGELFF
abundance: .; j_gene: TRBJ2-1; d_gene: TRBD1; v_gene: TRBV9; CDR3nt: TGTGCCAGCAGCCCCCTCGGGACAGGGGGCTACAATGAGCAGTTCTTC; CDR3aa: CASSPLGTGGYNEQFF
abundance: .; j_gene: TRBJ2-2; d_gene: TRBD2; v_gene: TRBV11-2; CDR3nt: TGTGCCAGCAGCATTTCCGGGACTAGCGGGATCACCGGGGAGCTGTTTTTT; CDR3aa: CASSISGTSGITGELFF
abundance: .; j_gene: TRBJ2-3; d_gene: TRBD2; v_gene: TRBV9; CDR3nt: TGTGCCAGCAGCGTTGGGACTAGCGGTACAGATACGCAGTATTTT; CDR3aa: CASSVGTSGTDTQYF
abundance: .; j_gene: TRBJ2-7; d_gene: .; v_gene: TRBV4-3; CDR3nt: TGCGCCAGCAGCCAGCGGGTCGGCTACGAGCAGTACTTC; CDR3aa: CASSQRVGYEQYF
abundance: .; j_gene: TRBJ2-2; d_gene: .; v_gene: TRBV25-1; CDR3nt: TGTGCCAGCAGTGGGACAGTCCCGAACACCGGGGAGCTGTTTTTT; CDR3aa: CASSGTVPNTGELFF
abundance: .; j_gene: TRBJ2-7; d_gene: .; v_gene: TRBV6-1; CDR3nt: TGTGCCAGCAGTGATTTCGGGACAACCTACGAGCAGTACTTC; CDR3aa: CASSDFGTTYEQYF